This TCR beta chain was recovered during a study of blood T cell repertoires in COVID-19. Study in general: The United States, Italy and Spain provided the acute and convalescent COVID-19 samples. Sources were T cells, B-cell-depleted T cells, or PBMCs; the material itself was cDNA or gDNA.

Authors' data handling: Estimation of nucleated cell counts was performed using reference gene primer amplification. The table came from immunoSEQ multiplex PCR; TCRdb's copy has only in-frame clones and leaves some out. V, J and clone size were drawn from that table, and D and trimming were deduced from the DNA. The sample lists around 150,000 clones, over 65% seen once, with 3.5% to 5% in the top ten. The clonotype was recovered from a woman over 75 with active or convalescent COVID-19. Sample: peripheral blood.

DNA of the CDR3: TGTGCCAGCAGCGGAACAGGGTTACAGCCCCAGCATTTT. Residues: CASSGTGLQPQHF. The rearrangement links TRBV7-9 to TRBJ1-5; D perhaps matches TRBD1 (6 bases). CDR3 length: 13 residues. The V gene's germline CDR1 is SEHNR and CDR2 FQNEAQ (reference sequence). V gave up 5 bases and J gave up 7 bases, with 12 bases separating them.